Shown below are 22 T cell receptor beta chains from a single sample sequenced in a study of shared clonotypes between healthy human individuals. Measured with immunoSEQ multiplex PCR; TCRdb has only the in-frame clones, and not every one. The profile covers about a million clones, with 70% to 80% appearing a single time and nearly 1.5% taken by the ten largest. The specimen was memory CD4+ T cells sorted from blood. This sample's subset: CD45RA-negative fraction. These receptors came from a man between 18 and 35 years old in good health.

This chain connects TRBV29-1 to TRBJ1-4; a weak D match, TRBD1 (5 bases). The CDR3 covers 15 residues. Germline CDR1 and CDR2: SQVTM and ANQGSEA. V was pared by 6 bases and J by 0 bases, with 14 bases between. CDR3 in amino acids: CSVAGEGSTNEKLFF. For the CDR3, the DNA is TGCAGCGTGGCGGGGGAGGGGTCAACTAATGAAAAACTGTTTTTT.

The rearrangement links TRBV5-4 to TRBJ1-1, with a tentative D call TRBD1 (6 bases). The CDR3 contains 16 residues. CDR1 and CDR2 from the germline V gene are SGHNT and YYREEE (reference sequence). V was shortened by 2 bases and J by 1 base, with 15 bases between the two germline ends. CDR3 amino acids: CASSLEGGAGNTEAFF. The CDR3 nucleotides are TGTGCCAGCAGCTTAGAAGGGGGGGCCGGGAACACTGAAGCTTTCTTT.

The chain has TRBV9 and TRBJ2-6; 9 positions match TRBD1. Losses at the gene ends were 5 bases for V and 3 bases for J; bases not matched to a gene: 15. Germline V gives CDR1 SGDLS, CDR2 YYNGEE. The CDR3 runs 19 residues. In nucleotides, the CDR3 is TGTGCCAGCAGTGTGATGGGGACAGGGTATTCCTATGGGGCCAACGTCCTGACTTTC. It yields the protein CASSVMGTGYSYGANVLTF.

This clone was detected ten times or more. The chain employs TRBV15 and TRBJ1-2, with 7 bases fitting TRBD1. V shed 1 base, J shed 4 bases, and the junction held 15 bases outside the gene matches. Germline V lookup: CDR1 LNHNV, CDR2 YYDKDF (reference sequence). The CDR3 totals 18 residues. The CDR3: CATSRAIIGDRQFYGYTF. For the CDR3, the DNA is TGTGCCACCAGCAGAGCAATTATAGGGGACAGACAATTCTATGGCTACACCTTC.

In nucleotides, the CDR3 is TGCGCCAGCAGCCAAGAACCGAACACTGAAGCTTTCTTT. This gives the protein CASSQEPNTEAFF. The J gene is TRBJ1-1, the V gene TRBV4-3; D is unclear. CDR1 is LGHNA, CDR2 YSLEER, per germline. V was cut by 0 bases and J by 1 base, with 3 bases left in between. CDR3 length: 13 residues.

This clone was detected only once. This sample also contains other DNA sequences that code for the same CDR3. The gene calls are TRBV12-5 and TRBJ2-1; D is unclear. Deletions cut 1 base from V and 0 bases from J, with 7 bases between. This CDR3 has 15 residues. CDR1 and CDR2 from the germline V gene are LGHNT and FRNRAP. The CDR3, as DNA: TGTGCTAGTGGTTTGGGGTTGAGCTCCTACAATGAGCAGTTCTTC. Translated: CASGLGLSSYNEQFF. The whole variable domain, remainder taken from reference TRBV12-5 and TRBJ2-1, is DARVTQTPRHKVTEMGQEVTMRCQPILGHNTVFWYRQTMMQGLELLAYFRNRAPLDDSGMPKDRFSAEMPDATLATLKIQPSEPRDSAVYFCASGLGLSSYNEQFFGPGTRLTVL.

With respect to this clone: Other DNA sequences in the same sample also yield this CDR3. The CDR3 spells CASSLEASNYNEQFF. The CDR3 coding sequence is TGCGCCAGCAGCTTGGAGGCTAGCAACTACAATGAGCAGTTCTTC. This chain joins TRBV5-1 and TRBJ2-1; D is perhaps TRBD2 (5 bases). CDR3 length equals 15 residues. The V end was cut by 0 bases, the J end by 3 bases, with 10 bases between. The germline V gene encodes CDR1 SGHRS and CDR2 YFSETQ.

This chain links TRBV6-5 with TRBJ1-1, with TRBD1 matching over 8 bases. The CDR3 length is 14 residues. J gave up 5 bases and V 6 bases, and 8 bases lay outside the gene matches. Germline lookup yields CDR1 MNHEY and CDR2 SVGAGI. CDR3 bases: TGTGCCAGCAGCCCGAGGACAGGGTTTACTGAAGCTTTCTTT. This translates into CASSPRTGFTEAFF.

This clone was seen a handful of times. The chain recombines TRBV5-6 with TRBJ1-1; no definite D call. Germline CDR1 is SGHDT and CDR2 is YYEEEE. The CDR3 contains 12 residues. Trimming shortened V by 4 bases and J by 4 bases, and 8 bases separated the two germline ends. CDR3 sequence reads: CASSLLSTEAFF. CDR3 coding DNA: TGTGCCAGCAGCCTCCTTAGCACTGAAGCTTTCTTT. The full variable domain, with the rest looked up from reference TRBV5-6 and TRBJ1-1, is DAGVTQSPTHLIKTRGQQVTLRCSPKSGHDTVSWYQQALGQGPQFIFQYYEEEERQRGNFPDRFSGHQFPNYSSELNVNALLLGDSALYLCASSLLSTEAFFGQGTRLTVV.

The CDR3 region has the DNA TGCGCCAGCGCCCTGGGACAGAATAGCAATCAGCCCCAGCATTTT. Its protein is CASALGQNSNQPQHF. The chain links TRBV4-1 to TRBJ1-5; TRBD1 matches 7 bases. The CDR3 loop spans 15 amino acids. After removal of 8 bases from V and 0 bases from J, the junction contained 7 bases not matched to a gene. Germline V lookup: CDR1 MGHRA, CDR2 YSYEKL.

The chain joins TRBV7-2 to TRBJ2-2, with 10 bases matching TRBD2. This CDR3 contains 16 residues. The V gene end was trimmed by 2 bases and the J gene end by 6 bases; junction bases not matched to a gene: 6. CDR1 and CDR2 (germline): SGHTA, FQGNSA. This CDR3 reads CASSLPRTSGPGELFF. The CDR3 bases are TGTGCCAGCAGCTTACCACGGACTAGCGGCCCCGGGGAGCTGTTTTTT.

To note about this clone: This may be a read error, as it is one base from a much larger clone. Additional DNA sequences in this sample encode the identical CDR3. The rearrangement uses TRBV6-1 and TRBJ1-5; D is unresolved. The V and J ends lost 1 base and 0 bases respectively, with 7 bases between them. CDR1 and CDR2 (germline): MNHNS, SASEGT. The CDR3 is 15 amino acids. The CDR3 sequence: CASSEGTDSNQPQHF. The CDR3 coding sequence is TGTGCCAGCAGTGAAGGGACGGATAGCAATCAGCCCCAGCATTTT.

About this clone itself: Different DNA sequences within this sample yield the same CDR3. V usage is TRBV18 and J usage is TRBJ2-7; 11 positions agree with TRBD1. Germline CDR1 is KGHSH and CDR2 is LQKENI. J lost 1 base, V lost 3 bases, and 2 bases had no gene match. This CDR3 has 15 residues. The CDR3: CASSPGTGGSYEQYF. For the CDR3, the DNA is TGTGCCAGCTCACCCGGGACAGGGGGTTCCTACGAGCAGTACTTC.

In its sample, this clone was seen a few times. The rearrangement joins TRBV7-2 to TRBJ1-3; a possible D gene is TRBD1 (6 bases). Deletions cut 5 bases from V and 0 bases from J, with 11 bases between. This CDR3 region has 15 residues. CDR1 and CDR2 (germline): SGHTA, FQGNSA. This CDR3 is CASSPTGFSGNTIYF. The CDR3 nucleotides read TGTGCCAGCAGCCCTACAGGGTTCTCTGGAAACACCATATATTTT.

This chain joins TRBV6-1 and TRBJ2-7; 8 bases fit TRBD2. CDR3 length equals 15 residues. The germline V gene has CDR1 MNHNS and CDR2 SASEGT. V was pared by 4 bases and J by 1 base, with 6 bases of the junction left unmatched. CDR3 in amino acids: CASSGSGTLSYEQYF. CDR3 nucleotides: TGTGCCAGCAGTGGTAGCGGGACGTTATCCTACGAGCAGTACTTC.

The sample holds a few counts of this clone. A clone one base away is much larger, so this may be a read error. The sample carries other DNA sequences with the same CDR3. The CDR3 is CASSFSRGTEAFF. CDR3 nucleotide sequence: TGTGCCAGCAGCTTCAGCAGGGGGACTGAAGCTTTCTTT. This rearrangement joins TRBV7-8 to TRBJ1-1, with 7 positions matching TRBD1. Trimming removed 3 bases from V and 5 bases from J; junction bases left unmatched: 3. The CDR3 covers 13 residues. CDR1 and CDR2 (germline): SGHVS, FQNEAQ.

In this sample, this clone turned up a few times. This CDR3 is also generated by other DNA sequences in the sample. This chain links TRBV5-1 with TRBJ1-2; 9 bases line up with TRBD1. The CDR3 is made up of 13 amino acids. CDR1 and CDR2 from the germline V gene are SGHRS and YFSETQ. Trimming took 4 bases from V and 5 from J; bases not matched to a gene: 3. CDR3 loop: CASSLDRGYGYTF. CDR3 bases: TGCGCCAGCAGCCTGGACAGGGGATATGGCTACACCTTC.

On this clone itself: Other DNA sequences in the same sample also yield this CDR3. J is TRBJ2-7 and V is TRBV19; D may correspond to TRBD1 or TRBD2 (6 bases each). The CDR3 is made up of 16 amino acids. The V gene lost 6 bases and the J gene lost 0 bases, with 18 bases spanning the gap. Germline CDR1 reads LNHDA; CDR2 reads SQIVND (reference sequence). The CDR3 bases are TGTGCCAGTAGCATTTCGACCGGGGGCTCCTCCTACGAGCAGTACTTC. It specifies CASSISTGGSSYEQYF.

This clone was recorded once. This chain links TRBV18 with TRBJ2-7; D uncertain. Trimming cost V 0 bases and J 4 bases, with 13 bases left between them. The germline V gene has CDR1 KGHSH and CDR2 LQKENI. This CDR3 is built from 15 residues. In nucleotides, the CDR3 is TGTGCCAGCTCACCACCGGTTGCGGCTGGGTACGAGCAGTACTTC. Its protein product is CASSPPVAAGYEQYF.

V gene TRBV6-1 combines with J gene TRBJ2-7, with D maybe TRBD2 (6 bases). The CDR3 runs to 14 residues. The germline V gene has CDR1 MNHNS and CDR2 SASEGT. The germline V and J ends were trimmed by 7 bases and 3 bases, with 16 bases remaining between them. CDR3 residues: CASKVGRGYYEQYF. The CDR3 coding sequence is TGTGCCAGCAAGGTAGGACGGGGGTACTACGAGCAGTACTTC.

On this clone itself: The same CDR3 is also encoded by other DNA sequences in this sample. The chain combines TRBV11-2 with TRBJ2-5; D is unclear. V lost 1 base to trimming and J lost 2 bases, with 8 bases between them. This CDR3 is built from 14 residues. Per the germline V gene, CDR1 is SGHAT and CDR2 is FQNNGV. CDR3 coding DNA: TGTGCCAGCAGCTTAGCCGGGCTACAAGAGACCCAGTACTTC. Translation gives CASSLAGLQETQYF.

The genes are TRBV2 and TRBJ1-6; 7 nucleotides agree with TRBD1. CDR1 is SNHLY and CDR2 is FYNNEI in the germline V gene. J was trimmed by 8 bases and V by 7 bases; bases with no gene match: 11. This CDR3 contains 15 residues. CDR3 sequence (DNA): TGTGCCAGCAATCCCAGACAGGGTGCTTATTCACCCCTCCACTTT. It encodes CASNPRQGAYSPLHF.